The 7 T cell receptor beta chains below come from one sample, sequenced in a study of Ad26.COV2.S vaccination and SARS-CoV-2 variants. Clones were read by immunoSEQ multiplex PCR, and TCRdb kept only the in-frame ones, dropping some. Of under 250,000 clones in the sample, roughly nine tenths were seen once. Treatment specified: 15 to 20 received Ad26.COV2.S at low or high dose, single or two shots; roughly five received placebo; per-sample allocation not given. Specimens were obtained on day 63 following the first vaccine or placebo injection. Specimen: peripheral blood, collected in a trial of Ad26.COV2.S vaccine versus placebo. These receptor sequences come from a person between 18 and 59 years old who received the Ad26.COV2.S COVID-19 vaccine or a placebo.

This CDR3 reads CASGLTGTGNGYTF. As DNA, the CDR3 is TGTGCTAGTGGTTTAACTGGGACAGGGAATGGCTACACCTTC. The chain joins TRBV12-5 to TRBJ1-2, with 9 bases aligning to TRBD1. V was clipped by 3 bases and J by 6 bases; unmatched bases: 5. Germline V gives CDR1 LGHNT, CDR2 FRNRAP. The CDR3 has 14 residues.

V is TRBV7-2 and J is TRBJ2-1, with 10 bases identical to TRBD2. This CDR3 region has 15 residues. Germline V CDR1 and CDR2: SGHTA, FQGNSA. V gave up 6 bases and J gave up 7 bases; unmatched junction bases: 9. CDR3 bases: TGTGCCAGCAGTTTAAAGCGGGAGGGCCGGAATGAGCAGTTCTTC. It translates to CASSLKREGRNEQFF. The variable domain in full, with the rest retrieved from reference TRBV7-2 and TRBJ2-1, is GAGVSQSPSNKVTEKGKDVELRCDPISGHTALYWYRQSLGQGLEFLIYFQGNSAPDKSGLPSDRFSAERTGGSVSTLTIQRTQQEDSAVYLCASSLKREGRNEQFFGPGTRLTVL.

The chain links TRBV30 to TRBJ1-5; D is unclear. V was trimmed by 2 bases and J by 0 bases, leaving 5 bases between them. This CDR3 is 13 amino acids long. Germline V CDR1 and CDR2: GTSNPN, SVGIG (reference sequence). CDR3 region: CAWSLDSNQPQHF. In DNA, the CDR3 is TGTGCCTGGAGTTTGGATAGCAATCAGCCCCAGCATTTT.

The chain has TRBV29-1 and TRBJ1-4, with D tentatively TRBD1 (6 bases). V was pared by 7 bases and J by 7 bases, with 13 bases between. Germline CDR1 SQVTM, CDR2 ANQGSEA. This CDR3 is built from 12 residues. CDR3 nucleotide sequence: TGCAGCGGTGGGGGCAGTAGTGAAAAACTGTTTTTT. Encoded protein: CSGGGSSEKLFF.

The chain employs TRBV12-3 or TRBV12-4 and TRBJ2-2; no clear D gene. The CDR3 extends over 11 amino acids. The V end lost 9 bases, the J end lost 7 bases, and 9 bases lay between the germline ends. The CDR3 nucleotides read TGTGCCAGTGCCCTCGTCGGGGAGCTGTTTTTT. Protein sequence: CASALVGELFF.

Only a few counts were recorded for this clone. V usage is TRBV4-2 and J usage is TRBJ1-1; weak D call: TRBD1 (5 bases). The CDR3 has 14 amino acids. Trimming left V 5 bases short and J 0 bases short, with 10 bases between. Per the germline V gene, CDR1 is LGHNA and CDR2 is YNFKEQ. The CDR3 nucleotides are TGTGCCAGCAGCAGGGAGGGGATGAACACTGAAGCTTTCTTT. Its translation: CASSREGMNTEAFF.

The chain joins TRBV19 to TRBJ1-1; D is unresolved. Trimming stripped 3 bases from V and 7 bases from J, with 15 bases between. This CDR3 region has 14 residues. Germline CDR1 and CDR2: LNHDA and SQIVND (reference sequence). The chain's CDR3 is CASSIPGRSNEAFF. CDR3 nucleotide sequence: TGTGCCAGTAGTATCCCGGGCAGGTCGAATGAAGCTTTCTTT.